This T cell receptor beta chain was sequenced for a study of T cells and Merkel cell carcinoma outcomes. Broader study findings: In Merkel cell carcinoma, repertoire and T-cell density reportedly predicted outcomes.

A note on this clone: Antigen unknown.

Assay: immunoSEQ multiplex PCR; the TCRdb copy retains only in-frame clones and omits some. The table records over a thousand clones, approximately 89% of them present only once. V lost 5 bases, J lost 3 bases, and 7 bases lay in between. Per the germline V gene, CDR1 is LGHNT and CDR2 is FRNRAP. CDR3 size: 12 residues. This clonotype originated in a human donor with Merkel cell carcinoma. J is TRBJ1-1 and V is TRBV12-5, with D uncertain. The sample comprised tumor tissue from Merkel cell carcinoma. CDR3 region: CASGRVYTEAFF. The CDR3 DNA reads as TGTGCTAGTGGTCGGGTATACACTGAAGCTTTCTTT.